The present T cell receptor beta chain was sequenced within a study of metastatic and nonmetastatic thyroid tumors. No treatment had been given to any patient before thyroid surgery. This clone occurred a few times. At one end the junction does not follow the germline gene, possibly because of a read error. Germline CDR1 reads MGHDK; CDR2 reads SYGVNS. The CDR3 runs 18 residues. Using MiXCR, TCRdb reanalyzed the PCR reads. The sample has about 37,000 clones; less than 30% are singletons. Sequenced sample: blood. This sequence joins TRBV25-1 and TRBJ2-7, with D possibly being TRBD2 (6 bases). The TCR comes from a male donor with papillary thyroid cancer or a benign thyroid nodule (not recorded which). Some clones in this sample may be carry-over from other donors' samples. The CDR3 coding sequence is TGTGCCAGCAGTGACGAGACTAGATCCGCGGGCGTTACCTATGAGCAGTACTTC. It yields the protein CASSDETRSAGVTYEQYF.